The sequence of this T cell receptor beta chain was determined in a study of tumor-infiltrating lymphocytes in primary liver carcinoma. This clonotype was found a few times. This sequence may be a read error, since a much larger clone differs from it by one base. Extraction of RNA together with DNA used roughly 20-32 mg of unsorted bulk tissue. Using a constant-region primer together with ProtoScript II reverse transcriptase, TCR beta cDNA was made from around 0.55 ug of total RNA. Amplification in three nested multiplex PCR rounds with slightly modified ARM-PCR gave rise to TCR beta libraries. It was with TRBV1-TRBV30 forward primers and a C-beta reverse primer that the first two PCR rounds were run, at 10 cycles each. Each CDR3 protein is one row after TCRdb ran MiXCR on the multiplex PCR reads. The sample holds 100,000 to 120,000 distinct CDR3 sequences; 82% are singletons and the top ten take approximately 18%.

From germline, CDR1 is SGHRS and CDR2 YFSETQ. The CDR3 spans 14 residues. V dropped 2 bases and J dropped 5 bases, with 12 bases sitting between them. The sample comprised liver tumor tissue from sampling region 3. The subset is: tumor region T3, left-lateral pole. The chain has TRBV5-1 and TRBJ2-3; a possible D gene is TRBD2 (5 bases). The receptor was isolated from a man aged 40-50 years with primary liver carcinoma and hepatitis B virus infection. CDR3 coding DNA: TGCGCCAGCAGCTTCACCGGGAACGGAGATACGCAGTATTTT. Protein sequence: CASSFTGNGDTQYF.